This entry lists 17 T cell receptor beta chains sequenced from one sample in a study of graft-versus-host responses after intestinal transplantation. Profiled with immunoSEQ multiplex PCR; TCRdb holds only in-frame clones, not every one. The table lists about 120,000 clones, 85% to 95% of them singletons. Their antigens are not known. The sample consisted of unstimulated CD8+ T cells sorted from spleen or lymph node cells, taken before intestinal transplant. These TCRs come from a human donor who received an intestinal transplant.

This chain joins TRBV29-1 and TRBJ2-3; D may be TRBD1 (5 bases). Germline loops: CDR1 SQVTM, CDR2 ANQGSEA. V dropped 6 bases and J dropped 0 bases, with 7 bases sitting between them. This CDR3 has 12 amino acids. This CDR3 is CSVWGSTDTQYF. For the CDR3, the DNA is TGCAGCGTCTGGGGCAGCACAGATACGCAGTATTTT.

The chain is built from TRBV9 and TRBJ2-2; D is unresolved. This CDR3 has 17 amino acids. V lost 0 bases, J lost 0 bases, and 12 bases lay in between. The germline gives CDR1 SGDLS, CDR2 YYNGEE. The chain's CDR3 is CASSVAEREANTGELFF. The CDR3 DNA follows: TGTGCCAGCAGCGTAGCTGAGCGCGAGGCGAACACCGGGGAGCTGTTTTTT.

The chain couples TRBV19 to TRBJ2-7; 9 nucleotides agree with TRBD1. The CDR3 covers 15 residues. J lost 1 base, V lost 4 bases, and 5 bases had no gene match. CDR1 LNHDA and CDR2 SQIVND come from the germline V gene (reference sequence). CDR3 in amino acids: CASSTGTGRSYEQYF. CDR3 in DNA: TGTGCCAGTAGTACCGGGACAGGGAGGTCCTACGAGCAGTACTTC. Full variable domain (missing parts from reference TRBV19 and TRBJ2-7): DGGITQSPKYLFRKEGQNVTLSCEQNLNHDAMYWYRQDPGQGLRLIYYSQIVNDFQKGDIAEGYSVSREKKESFPLTVTSAQKNPTAFYLCASSTGTGRSYEQYFGPGTRLTVT.

The CDR3, as DNA: TGTGCCAGCAGCGTGGGGCTAGCGGGAGGGCCGAAGGAGCAGTACTTC. Encoded protein: CASSVGLAGGPKEQYF. This chain connects TRBV27 to TRBJ2-7; 12 bases are shared with TRBD2. CDR1 is MNHEY, CDR2 SMNVEV, per germline (reference sequence). The CDR3 extends over 16 amino acids. V trimming: 6 bases; J trimming: 7 bases; junction bases outside the gene matches: 13.

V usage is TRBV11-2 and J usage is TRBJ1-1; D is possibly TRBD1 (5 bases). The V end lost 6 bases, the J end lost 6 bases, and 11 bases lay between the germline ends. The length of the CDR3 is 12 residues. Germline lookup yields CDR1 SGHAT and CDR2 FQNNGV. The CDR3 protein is CASRGVRAEAFF. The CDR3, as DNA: TGTGCCAGCAGGGGGGTTAGGGCTGAAGCTTTCTTT.

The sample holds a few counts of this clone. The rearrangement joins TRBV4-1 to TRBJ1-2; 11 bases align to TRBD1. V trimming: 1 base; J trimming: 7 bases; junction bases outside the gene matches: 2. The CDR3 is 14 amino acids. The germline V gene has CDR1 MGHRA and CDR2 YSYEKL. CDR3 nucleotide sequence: TGCGCCAGCAGCCAAGTCGGGACAGGGGGTGGCTACACCTTC. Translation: CASSQVGTGGGYTF.

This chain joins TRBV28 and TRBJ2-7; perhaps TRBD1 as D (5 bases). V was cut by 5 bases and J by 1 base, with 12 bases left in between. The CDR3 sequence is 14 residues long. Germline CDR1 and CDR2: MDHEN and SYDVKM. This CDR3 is CASSPPGPSYEQYF. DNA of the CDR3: TGTGCCAGCAGTCCCCCAGGGCCATCCTACGAGCAGTACTTC.

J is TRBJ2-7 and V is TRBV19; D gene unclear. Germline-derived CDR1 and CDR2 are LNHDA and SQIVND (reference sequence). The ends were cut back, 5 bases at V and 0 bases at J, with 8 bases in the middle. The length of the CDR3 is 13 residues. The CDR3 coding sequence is TGTGCCAGTAGTGTCCCAGGCTCCTACGAGCAGTACTTC. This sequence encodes CASSVPGSYEQYF.

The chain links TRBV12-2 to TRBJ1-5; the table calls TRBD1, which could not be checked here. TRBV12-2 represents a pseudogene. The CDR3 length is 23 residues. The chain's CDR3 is CASRLVATVRGPRTQSYNQPQHF. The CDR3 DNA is TGTGCAAGTCGCCTTGTGGCGACAGTTCGTGGGCCACGAACACAATCTTACAATCAGCCCCAGCATTTT.

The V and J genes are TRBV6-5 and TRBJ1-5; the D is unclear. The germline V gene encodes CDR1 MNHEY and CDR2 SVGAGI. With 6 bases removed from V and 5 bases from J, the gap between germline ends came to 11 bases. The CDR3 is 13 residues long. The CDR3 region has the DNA TGTGCCAGCAGCGCGATACCATATCAGCCCCAGCATTTT. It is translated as CASSAIPYQPQHF.

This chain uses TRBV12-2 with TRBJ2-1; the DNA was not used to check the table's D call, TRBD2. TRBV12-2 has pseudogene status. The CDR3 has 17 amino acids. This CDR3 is CASRLAHDLGGVNEQFF. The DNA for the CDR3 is TGTGCAAGTCGCTTAGCGCATGACTTGGGAGGAGTCAATGAGCAGTTCTTC.

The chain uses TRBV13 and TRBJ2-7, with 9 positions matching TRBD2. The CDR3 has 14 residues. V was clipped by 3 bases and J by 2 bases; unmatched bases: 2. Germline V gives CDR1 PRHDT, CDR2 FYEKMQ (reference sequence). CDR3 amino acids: CASSLTSGPYEQYF. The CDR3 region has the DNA TGTGCCAGCAGCTTGACTAGCGGACCCTACGAGCAGTACTTC.

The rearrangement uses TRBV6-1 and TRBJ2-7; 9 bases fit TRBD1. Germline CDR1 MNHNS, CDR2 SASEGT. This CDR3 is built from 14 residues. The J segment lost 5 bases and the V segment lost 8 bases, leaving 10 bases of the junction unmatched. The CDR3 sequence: CASGGQGLKDEQYF. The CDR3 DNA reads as TGTGCCAGCGGGGGACAGGGATTGAAGGACGAGCAGTACTTC.

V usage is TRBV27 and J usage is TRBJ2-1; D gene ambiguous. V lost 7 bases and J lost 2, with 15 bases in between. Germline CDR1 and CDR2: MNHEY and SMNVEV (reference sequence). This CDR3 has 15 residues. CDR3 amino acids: CASTPSMGAYNEQFF. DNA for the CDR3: TGTGCCAGCACTCCGTCTATGGGCGCCTACAATGAGCAGTTCTTC.

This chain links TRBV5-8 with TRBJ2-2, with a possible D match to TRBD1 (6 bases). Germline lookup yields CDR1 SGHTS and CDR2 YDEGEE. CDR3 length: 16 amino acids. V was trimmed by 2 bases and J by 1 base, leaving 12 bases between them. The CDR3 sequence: CASSLHRQVNTGELFF. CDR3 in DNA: TGTGCCAGCAGCTTACACCGACAGGTGAACACCGGGGAGCTGTTTTTT.

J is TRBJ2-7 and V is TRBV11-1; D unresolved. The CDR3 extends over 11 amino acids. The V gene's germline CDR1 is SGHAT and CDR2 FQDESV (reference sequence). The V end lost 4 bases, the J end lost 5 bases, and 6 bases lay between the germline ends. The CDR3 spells CASSSLNEQYF. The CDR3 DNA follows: TGTGCCAGCAGCTCGTTGAACGAGCAGTACTTC.

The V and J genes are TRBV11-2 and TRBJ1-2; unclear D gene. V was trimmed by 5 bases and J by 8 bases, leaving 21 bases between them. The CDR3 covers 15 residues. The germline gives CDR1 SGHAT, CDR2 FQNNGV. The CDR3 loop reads CASSLRLKSPFGYTF. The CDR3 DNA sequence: TGTGCCAGCAGCCTTCGATTAAAATCTCCCTTCGGCTACACCTTC.